The rows below give T cell receptor beta chains drawn from one sample of a study of cytomegalovirus exposure and HLA in healthy donors. Measured with immunoSEQ multiplex PCR; TCRdb has only the in-frame clones, and not every one. The sample carries some 110,000 clones, around 82% recorded once. The sample comprised PBMCs. All receptors come from a man in his forties in good health and CMV-seronegative. CDR3s include the opening cysteine and the closing phenylalanine or tryptophan. The order of the fields is clone size, J gene, V gene, D gene, CDR3 DNA, CDR3 protein. A D gene is named only where the DNA matches it firmly. Clone size is shown for a subset of rows, as once, few, many or a class of expanded clone.

few	TRBJ1-1	TRBV30	NA	TGTGCCTGGAGTACCCAGGGGCCCGCTGAAGCTTTCTTT	CAWSTQGPAEAFF
NA	TRBJ2-5	TRBV5-6	NA	TGTGCCAGCAGCTTACAGAACCAAGAGACCCAGTACTTC	CASSLQNQETQYF
NA	TRBJ1-5	TRBV28	TRBD1	TGTGCCAGCAGCTTCAGGGACAGGTTCAATCAGCCCCAGCATTTT	CASSFRDRFNQPQHF
NA	TRBJ2-7	TRBV21-1	NA	TGTGCCAGCGGGCGTGGAGTTGGACAGGAGTACTACGAGCAGTACTTC	CASGRGVGQEYYEQYF
NA	TRBJ2-7	TRBV4-3	NA	TGCGCCAGCAGCCAACGGGACAACTACGAGCAGTACTTC	CASSQRDNYEQYF
NA	TRBJ2-1	TRBV7-8	NA	TGTGCCAGCAGCCCTTACCATCCAGGGGTTTCGAACAATGAGCAGTTCTTC	CASSPYHPGVSNNEQFF
NA	TRBJ1-1	TRBV5-4	NA	TGTGCCAGCAGCTTGCCGGGGAATACTGAAGCTTTCTTT	CASSLPGNTEAFF
once	TRBJ1-6	TRBV2	TRBD1	TGTGCCAGCGATACAGGGGGAACTTCACCCCTCCACTTT	CASDTGGTSPLHF
few	TRBJ1-6	TRBV19	NA	TGTGCCAGTAGTATAGACCTATTGATTTCACCCCTCCACTTT	CASSIDLLISPLHF
NA	TRBJ1-3	TRBV28	NA	TGTGCCAGCAGTGCCTACGAACAGTGGCGTGGAAACACCATATATTTT	CASSAYEQWRGNTIYF
NA	TRBJ2-3	TRBV28	TRBD1	TGTGCCAGCAAAACCGGGACAGGGCCAGATACGCAGTATTTT	CASKTGTGPDTQYF
few	TRBJ1-2	TRBV18	NA	TGTGCCAGCTCATCGGACTTTTCCTATGGCTACACCTTC	CASSSDFSYGYTF
NA	TRBJ2-1	TRBV4-1	NA	TGCGCCAGCAGCCAAGTCATTTTCAATGAGCAGTTCTTC	CASSQVIFNEQFF
few	TRBJ2-2	TRBV7-2	NA	TGTGCCAGCAGCCCGCAAGCCCATCCGAGCACCGGGGAGCTGTTTTTT	CASSPQAHPSTGELFF
NA	TRBJ1-6	TRBV10-1	NA	TGCGCCAGCACCCTACGGGAACACAATTCACCCCTCCACTTT	CASTLREHNSPLHF
NA	TRBJ2-2	TRBV5-4	TRBD2	TGTGCCAGCAGCTTGAGAAGCGGGGGGGCCGGGGAGCTGTTTTTT	CASSLRSGGAGELFF
few	TRBJ2-3	TRBV4-2	TRBD1	TGTGCCAGCAGCCCCAAGGGACAGAGAAAAAACACAGATACGCAGTATTTT	CASSPKGQRKNTDTQYF
NA	TRBJ1-1	TRBV11-3	NA	TGTGCCAGCAGCTCAAATCAGCAGGGAAGAGCTTTCTTT	CASSSNQQGRAFF
NA	TRBJ2-1	TRBV5-5	TRBD1	TGTGCCAGCAGCTCGACAGGGGGATCCTACAATGAGCAGTTCTTC	CASSSTGGSYNEQFF
NA	TRBJ1-1	TRBV18	TRBD1	TGTGCCAGCTCATGGACTAAGGGGGCGCCGGTAGATGAAGCTTTCTTT	CASSWTKGAPVDEAFF
NA	TRBJ2-5	TRBV2	TRBD2	TGTGCCAGCAGTGACGTGGGCCTAGCGGAACAAGAGACCCAGTACTTC	CASSDVGLAEQETQYF
few	TRBJ1-2	TRBV29-1	TRBD1	TGCAGCGCAGGGACAGGGGGCAGGGGCTACACCTTC	CSAGTGGRGYTF
NA	TRBJ2-1	TRBV6-5	TRBD2	TGTGCCAGCAGTTATGAGGCGGGGGGGCCTGAGCAGTTCTTC	CASSYEAGGPEQFF
NA	TRBJ1-5	TRBV7-9	NA	TGTGCCAGCAGCTCAGCGTCAGGGGTCAATCAGCCCCAGCATTTT	CASSSASGVNQPQHF
NA	TRBJ1-4	TRBV7-3	NA	TGTGCCAGCAGCTTACGGGGAACTAATGAAAAACTGTTTTTT	CASSLRGTNEKLFF
NA	TRBJ1-1	TRBV5-6	NA	TGTGCCAGCAGCTTCGAGAGGTACACTGAAGCTTTCTTT	CASSFERYTEAFF
once	TRBJ1-6	TRBV7-2	TRBD1	TGTGCCAGCAGCTTAGCTGGACAGGGACAGTCACCCCTCCACTTT	CASSLAGQGQSPLHF
few	TRBJ2-2	TRBV7-2	NA	TGTGCCAGCAGCTTATCTACGAACACCGGGGAGCTGTTTTTT	CASSLSTNTGELFF
NA	TRBJ2-1	TRBV10-3	NA	TGTGCCATCAGTGTTGGGCAGGGAAGTGAGCAGTTCTTC	CAISVGQGSEQFF
NA	TRBJ2-3	TRBV10-2	NA	TGCGCCAGCAGTGATGGACAGTCTAGCACAGATACGCAGTATTTT	CASSDGQSSTDTQYF
NA	TRBJ1-3	TRBV4-1	NA	TGCGCCAGCAGCCAAGGAGTTACTGGAAACACCATATATTTT	CASSQGVTGNTIYF
few	TRBJ1-3	TRBV18	TRBD1	TGTGCCAGCTCTCTGGGACAGGGTGACACCATATATTTT	CASSLGQGDTIYF
NA	TRBJ2-3	TRBV9	NA	TGTGCCAGCAGCGTAGAAGGCGGAACTATCGATACGCAGTATTTT	CASSVEGGTIDTQYF
NA	TRBJ2-5	TRBV5-4	NA	TGTGCCAGCAGCTTGGGGGCAGGAGAGACCCAGTACTTC	CASSLGAGETQYF
few	TRBJ1-1	TRBV7-2	TRBD1	TGTGCCAGCAGCTTAAACCTGGACAGGGGAGAAGCTTTCTTT	CASSLNLDRGEAFF
few	TRBJ1-1	TRBV9	NA	TGTGCCAGCAGCCCCCGTTTAGGAGGGTACACTGAAGCTTTCTTT	CASSPRLGGYTEAFF
NA	TRBJ1-2	TRBV4-1	NA	TGCGCCAGCAGCCAACGGATGGGCGACTATGGCTACACCTTC	CASSQRMGDYGYTF
few	TRBJ1-1	TRBV18	NA	TGTGCCAGCTCACCACCGGGGCAGGGCCAGATGAACACTGAAGCTTTCTTT	CASSPPGQGQMNTEAFF
NA	TRBJ2-7	TRBV18	NA	TGTGCCAGCTCACCCGGAGTTCCCAAAGCCCCATTTTACGAGCAGTACTTC	CASSPGVPKAPFYEQYF
once	TRBJ2-1	TRBV5-4	TRBD1	TGTGCCAGCCGCCGCCAACAGGGGGTGAGGGATGAGCAGTTCTTC	CASRRQQGVRDEQFF
few	TRBJ1-6	TRBV28	TRBD1	TGTGCCAGCAGTTTCGACAGGGGGCGCTTCATAATGGCCCTCCACTTT	CASSFDRGRFIMALHF
NA	TRBJ2-7	TRBV9	TRBD1	TGTGCCAGCAGCCCCCCCGGGACAGGGATCCACGAGCAGTACTTC	CASSPPGTGIHEQYF
NA	TRBJ2-3	TRBV4-1	TRBD2	TGCGCCAGCAGCCAACTAGCGGGGGAGAATACGCAGTATTTT	CASSQLAGENTQYF
few	TRBJ1-6	TRBV7-8	TRBD1	TGTGCCAGCAGCTTTCGTGACAGGGGGAATAATTCACCCCTCCACTTT	CASSFRDRGNNSPLHF
NA	TRBJ2-7	TRBV12-5	NA	TGTGCTAGTGGTTTCTCTCCAGGGTTGTGGGAGCAGTACTTC	CASGFSPGLWEQYF
NA	TRBJ1-2	TRBV6-5	NA	TGTGCCAGCAGTTTGTCAAGACTCAACTATGGCTACACCTTC	CASSLSRLNYGYTF
NA	TRBJ1-6	TRBV6-5	NA	TGTGCCAGCTGGAGGAGCTCCTATAATTCACCCCTCCACTTT	CASWRSSYNSPLHF
NA	TRBJ2-7	TRBV30	NA	TGTGCCTGGAGTGCCCCGGGGGAGCAGTACTTC	CAWSAPGEQYF
NA	TRBJ2-5	TRBV7-2	NA	TGTGCCAGCAGCTTAGGGGGGGCTAGCGGCCAAGAGACCCAGTACTTC	CASSLGGASGQETQYF
NA	TRBJ1-5	TRBV25-1	NA	TGTGCCAGCAGTCCCTCAACAGGGTTCAATCAGCCCCAGCATTTT	CASSPSTGFNQPQHF
NA	TRBJ2-1	TRBV5-4	NA	TGTGCCAGCAGCTTACGAAACCCTGGGCTTTACAATGAGCAGTTCTTC	CASSLRNPGLYNEQFF
NA	TRBJ2-5	TRBV7-9	TRBD2	TGTGCCAGCAGCCTCAGCGGGGGCGATGGAGAGACCCAGTACTTC	CASSLSGGDGETQYF
NA	TRBJ1-6	TRBV7-3	TRBD1	TGTGCCAGCAGCTCCAGGACAGGGAAGAATTCACCCCTCCACTTT	CASSSRTGKNSPLHF